The 30 T cell receptor beta chains in this list originate from one sample, sequenced in a study of beta chain features in type 1 diabetes. Broader study findings: Researchers report that Type 1 diabetes patients had moderately but significantly shorter TCRB CDR3s across all four CD4+ subsets.

These TCRs' antigens remain unknown. Reverse transcribing all isolated RNA meant expressed TCRB transcripts were sequenced. The table came from immunoSEQ multiplex PCR; TCRdb's copy has only in-frame clones and leaves some out. The sample lists under 350,000 clones, around 24% occurring once. The material sequenced was naive CD4+ T cells from blood. These TCRs come from a woman aged 25 to 45 with type 1 diabetes.

This clone came up a few times. J is TRBJ1-5 and V is TRBV7-9, with D maybe TRBD1 (6 bases). Germline loops: CDR1 SEHNR, CDR2 FQNEAQ (reference sequence). This CDR3 is built from 13 residues. Trimming removed 5 bases from V and 9 bases from J, with 14 bases in between. In nucleotides, the CDR3 is TGTGCCAGCAGCCCCACCCAGACAGGGCCCCAGCATTTT. Translated: CASSPTQTGPQHF.

The CDR3 region has the DNA TGTGCCAGCAGATCTACGGGACACTCCTACGAGCAGTACTTC. This encodes CASRSTGHSYEQYF. The chain recombines TRBV28 with TRBJ2-7; TRBD1 is a possible D gene (6 bases). V was pared by 6 bases and J by 0 bases, with 12 bases between. Germline lookup yields CDR1 MDHEN and CDR2 SYDVKM. CDR3 length equals 14 residues.

This sequence joins TRBV7-3 and TRBJ1-1; 9 bases fit TRBD1. The CDR3 contains 14 residues. The trim removed 5 bases at V and 6 bases at J, leaving 7 bases unmatched. The germline gives CDR1 SGHTA, CDR2 FQGTGA. As DNA, the CDR3 is TGTGCCAGCAGCCCGACAGGGGGGGAAGCTGAAGCTTTCTTT. Translated: CASSPTGGEAEAFF.

The rearrangement joins TRBV10-3 to TRBJ2-7, with 7 bases matching TRBD1. The V and J ends lost 4 bases and 5 bases, in that order; junction bases with no gene match: 2. The CDR3 has 12 residues. CDR1 ENHRY and CDR2 SYGVKD come from the germline V gene. In DNA, the CDR3 is TGTGCCATCAGTGGACAGGGAAACGAGCAGTACTTC. This sequence encodes CAISGQGNEQYF.

The table lists this clone with a few counts. The chain recombines TRBV5-1 with TRBJ2-6; possible D gene TRBD2, 6 bases. The CDR3 loop spans 14 amino acids. Germline lookup yields CDR1 SGHRS and CDR2 YFSETQ. Deletions cut 7 bases from V and 0 bases from J, with 8 bases between. CDR3 residues: CASGGISGANVLTF. The DNA for the CDR3 is TGCGCCAGCGGCGGGATCTCTGGGGCCAACGTCCTGACTTTC.

This clone has a handful of counts. The chain couples TRBV9 to TRBJ1-2; D is uncertain. The CDR3 consists of 13 residues. V shed 0 bases and J shed 8 bases, with 11 bases lying between them. CDR1 SGDLS and CDR2 YYNGEE come from the germline V gene. The CDR3 is CASSVVAGFGYTF. For the CDR3, the DNA is TGTGCCAGCAGCGTAGTTGCGGGGTTCGGCTACACCTTC.

The chain carries TRBV13 and TRBJ1-2; D gene uncertain. Trimming cost V 2 bases and J 5 bases, with 15 bases left between them. The CDR3 totals 15 residues. CDR1 and CDR2 (germline): PRHDT, FYEKMQ (reference sequence). The CDR3 loop is CASSLRSAAGYGYTF. The DNA of the CDR3 is TGTGCCAGCAGCTTACGGTCCGCAGCGGGGTATGGCTACACCTTC.

Only a few counts were recorded for this clone. The chain is built from TRBV25-1 and TRBJ2-1; maybe TRBD2 (5 bases). Trimming took off 3 bases at V and 4 bases at J, with 10 bases between the two ends. The CDR3 runs to 14 residues. Germline V gives CDR1 MGHDK, CDR2 SYGVNS. In nucleotides, the CDR3 is TGTGCCAGCAGTGAGGAGGAAAGGTACAATGAGCAGTTCTTC. Residues: CASSEEERYNEQFF.

The rearrangement uses TRBV29-1 and TRBJ2-7; 7 bases align to TRBD2. V was clipped by 5 bases and J by 3 bases; unmatched bases: 7. Per the germline V gene, CDR1 is SQVTM and CDR2 is ANQGSEA. The CDR3 runs to 13 residues. The DNA of the CDR3 is TGCAGCGTTAGCGGGAATTACCTCTACGAGCAGTACTTC. Its protein is CSVSGNYLYEQYF.

The V gene is TRBV1, the J gene TRBJ2-1; the table's D call of TRBD2 was not tested on the DNA. TRBV1 is a known pseudogene. The CDR3 has 15 residues. The DNA for the CDR3 is TGCACCAGCAGCCAAGACCACCCGGGGTTACATGAGCAGTTCTTC. Protein product: CTSSQDHPGLHEQFF.

The chain is built from TRBV4-1 and TRBJ2-2; 13 bases agree with TRBD2. The V gene end was trimmed by 3 bases and the J gene end by 5 bases; junction bases not matched to a gene: 6. This CDR3 has 17 amino acids. Germline assignment: CDR1 MGHRA and CDR2 YSYEKL. CDR3: CASSHPGLAGETGELFF. The CDR3 nucleotides read TGCGCCAGCAGCCACCCAGGACTAGCGGGGGAAACCGGGGAGCTGTTTTTT.

The rearrangement uses TRBV18 and TRBJ2-7; 7 positions agree with TRBD1. Germline V gene lookup returns CDR1 KGHSH and CDR2 LQKENI. Unmatched junction bases numbered 9, after V lost 5 bases and J lost 2 bases. The CDR3 has 15 amino acids. In nucleotides, the CDR3 is TGTGCCAGCTCAGTTAGCCGGGACAGAACCTACGAGCAGTACTTC. Translating gives CASSVSRDRTYEQYF. The whole variable domain, remainder taken from reference TRBV18 and TRBJ2-7, is NAGVMQNPRHLVRRRGQEARLRCSPMKGHSHVYWYRQLPEEGLKFMVYLQKENIIDESGMPKERFSAEFPKEGPSILRIQQVVRGDSAAYFCASSVSRDRTYEQYFGPGTRLTVT.

The V and J genes are TRBV15 and TRBJ2-6; tentatively, D is TRBD1 (6 bases). Deletions cut 5 bases from V and 0 bases from J, with 14 bases between. Germline CDR1 LNHNV, CDR2 YYDKDF (reference sequence). This CDR3 has 17 residues. The CDR3 coding sequence is TGTGCCACCAGCGTCGGACAGATGGACTCTGGGGCCAACGTCCTGACTTTC. It yields the protein CATSVGQMDSGANVLTF.

This sequence joins TRBV11-2 and TRBJ2-7; weak D call: TRBD2 (6 bases). V was pared by 4 bases and J by 4 bases, with 17 bases between. The CDR3 has 15 amino acids. In germline, CDR1 is SGHAT, CDR2 FQNNGV. The CDR3 coding sequence is TGTGCCAGCAGCTCTCTGCGGGGCCCCAGGTACGAGCAGTACTTC. It specifies CASSSLRGPRYEQYF.

The chain uses TRBV7-9 and TRBJ1-2, with unresolved D. Trimming removed 5 bases from V and 4 bases from J, with 11 bases in between. Per the germline V gene, CDR1 is SEHNR and CDR2 is FQNEAQ (reference sequence). The CDR3 is made up of 13 amino acids. This CDR3 is CASSVQLRYGYTF. The CDR3 nucleotides read TGTGCCAGCAGCGTACAGCTTCGCTATGGCTACACCTTC.

This clone was counted a few times. The chain carries TRBV10-1 and TRBJ2-5; D call uncertain. Trimming took off 4 bases at V and 7 bases at J, with 10 bases between the two ends. Germline V CDR1 and CDR2: WNHNN, SYGVQD (reference sequence). The CDR3 is made up of 12 amino acids. This chain's CDR3 is CASSGSGWTQYF. The CDR3 DNA reads as TGCGCCAGCAGTGGTTCCGGGTGGACCCAGTACTTC.

With respect to this clone: The CDR3 end shows no conserved phenylalanine or tryptophan, and so a read error is likely. The chain combines TRBV4-1 with TRBJ1-5; 8 bases align to TRBD1. The CDR3 is made up of 14 amino acids. The V segment lost 1 base and the J segment 6 bases; nucleotides outside the gene matches: 2. Germline lookup yields CDR1 MGHRA and CDR2 YSYEKL. For the CDR3, the DNA is TGCGCCAGCAGCCAAGCGGACAGGGCTCAGCCCCAGCATGTT. Translated: CASSQADRAQPQHV.

The V gene is TRBV7-3, the J gene TRBJ1-2, with 8 bases matching TRBD1. This CDR3 is built from 15 residues. Trimming cost V 6 bases and J 4 bases; bases outside gene matches: 10. Germline-derived CDR1 and CDR2 are SGHTA and FQGTGA. The CDR3 DNA reads as TGTGCCAGCAGGGAAACCTCCGGGACAGGCTATGGCTACACCTTC. This codes for CASRETSGTGYGYTF.

The CDR3 is CASSLNEPGTLRFF. The CDR3 DNA reads as TGTGCCAGCAGCTTGAATGAACCCGGGACTCTCAGGTTCTTC. The chain couples TRBV5-6 to TRBJ2-1; D possibly corresponds to TRBD2 (6 bases). This CDR3 is 14 amino acids long. V was shortened by 1 base and J by 15 bases, with 20 bases between the two germline ends. Germline V gives CDR1 SGHDT, CDR2 YYEEEE.

V and J are TRBV9 and TRBJ2-1; 8 nucleotides agree with TRBD2. The V segment lost 1 base and the J segment 4 bases; nucleotides outside the gene matches: 1. CDR1 and CDR2 (germline): SGDLS, YYNGEE. This CDR3 has 14 amino acids. The CDR3 is CASSVTSGYNEQFF. The DNA of the CDR3 is TGTGCCAGCAGCGTAACTAGCGGATACAATGAGCAGTTCTTC.

A few counts support this clone. CDR3 region: CASSLGLAGGRSYNEQFF. CDR3 nucleotide sequence: TGCGCCAGCAGCCTGGGGCTAGCGGGAGGGCGCTCCTACAATGAGCAGTTCTTC. The chain carries TRBV4-1 and TRBJ2-1, with 12 bases identical to TRBD2. With 4 bases clipped from V and 0 bases from J, the junction kept 7 bases outside the gene matches. Looked up from germline, CDR1 is MGHRA and CDR2 is YSYEKL. The CDR3 spans 18 residues.

This clone was detected a few times. The chain recombines TRBV23-1 with TRBJ1-1; D remains unclear. TRBV23-1 is sorted into the ORF group, with uncertain function. Trimming shortened V by 0 bases and J by 3 bases, and 8 bases separated the two germline ends. This CDR3 comprises 14 residues. The DNA of the CDR3 is TGCGCCAGCAGTCAATCGATCCGAGACACTGAAGCTTTCTTT. As protein: CASSQSIRDTEAFF.

A few counts support this clone. The V and J genes are TRBV29-1 and TRBJ2-7; D possibly corresponds to TRBD2 (6 bases). Germline loops: CDR1 SQVTM, CDR2 ANQGSEA. V shed 7 bases and J shed 2 bases, with 15 bases lying between them. CDR3 length: 13 amino acids. The CDR3 DNA is TGCAGCGGCCTCATTAGCGGAACCTACGAGCAGTACTTC. It codes for CSGLISGTYEQYF.

The chain uses TRBV27 and TRBJ1-1, with D possibly TRBD1 on 6 matching bases. Germline assignment: CDR1 MNHEY and CDR2 SMNVEV (reference sequence). This CDR3 is built from 16 residues. The V and J ends lost 4 bases and 4 bases respectively, with 19 bases between them. Here the CDR3 reads CASSSYLGRGATEAFF. Written as DNA, the CDR3 is TGTGCCAGCAGTTCTTACCTGGGCAGGGGAGCCACTGAAGCTTTCTTT.

This clone was counted between two and nine times. The chain carries TRBV30 and TRBJ2-3; possibly TRBD1 for D (5 bases). The CDR3 consists of 16 residues. V lost 4 bases and J lost 1, with 18 bases in between. Looked up from germline, CDR1 is GTSNPN and CDR2 is SVGIG (reference sequence). CDR3 amino acids: CAWTPGHSWGTDTQYF. The DNA for the CDR3 is TGTGCCTGGACCCCAGGGCATAGTTGGGGCACAGATACGCAGTATTTT.

The chain has TRBV6-5 and TRBJ2-7; 10 nucleotides agree with TRBD2. The CDR3 extends over 15 amino acids. The junction had 3 bases not matched to a gene; V was cut back by 2 bases and J by 2 bases. Germline V gene lookup returns CDR1 MNHEY and CDR2 SVGAGI. Written as DNA, the CDR3 is TGTGCCAGCAGTTACGGGACTAGCGTTCCCTACGAGCAGTACTTC. This codes for CASSYGTSVPYEQYF.

CDR3 nucleotides: TGTGCCAGCAGTGAATTAGGGGGACCCCTAAATAGTGAGCAGTTCTTC. Encoded protein: CASSELGGPLNSEQFF. The chain has TRBV25-1 and TRBJ2-1; D is perhaps TRBD1 (6 bases). V dropped 1 base and J dropped 9 bases, with 19 bases sitting between them. The germline V gene has CDR1 MGHDK and CDR2 SYGVNS. The CDR3 length is 16 residues.

On this clone: The CDR3 does not end in the conserved phenylalanine or tryptophan, so this is likely a read error. The DNA is omitted, as the CDR3 cannot be located on it reliably, and the CDR3 follows TCRdb's listing. The chain couples TRBV20-1 to TRBJ2-7; TRBD1 is taken as the D call from the table, unchecked against the DNA. Germline V gene lookup returns CDR1 DFQATT and CDR2 SNEGSKA (reference sequence). Ends included, the CDR3 has 10 residues. This CDR3 is CSATIRQGTY.

This clone was observed a few times. The genes are TRBV25-1 and TRBJ2-4; 7 bases match TRBD2. Trimming took 4 bases from V and 6 from J; bases not matched to a gene: 6. This CDR3 is 14 amino acids long. Germline CDR1 reads MGHDK; CDR2 reads SYGVNS. The CDR3 DNA reads as TGTGCCAGCAGTGTCGCGGGAGCCCCAAACATTCAGTACTTC. Protein sequence: CASSVAGAPNIQYF.

This clone appeared a few times. The chain links TRBV2 to TRBJ2-3, with D possibly being TRBD1 (6 bases). Germline CDR1 is SNHLY and CDR2 is FYNNEI. This CDR3 has 12 amino acids. V was cut by 5 bases and J by 11 bases, with 14 bases left in between. DNA of the CDR3: TGTGCCAGCAGTCCGGATGGACAGAAGCAGTATTTT. Protein: CASSPDGQKQYF. Together with reference TRBV2 and TRBJ2-3, the CDR3 gives the full variable domain: EPEVTQTPSHQVTQMGQEVILRCVPISNHLYFYWYRQILGQKVEFLVSFYNNEISEKSEIFDDQFSVERPDGSNFTLKIRSTKLEDSAMYFCASSPDGQKQYFGPGTRLTVL.